Shown below are 8 T cell receptor beta chains from a single sample sequenced in a study of blood T cells in healthy people across ages (dated by TCRdb to about 2015). Library preparation was by 5' RACE. TCRdb records Illumina HiSeq 2500 as the sequencer. A second PCR of roughly 7 to 11 cycles was performed with a sample-barcoded 5' primer and a J-beta primer mix. TCRdb took the public reads, trimmed them with fastp at Q25, ran MiXCR for clone calling and kept in-frame beta chains. Rows matching on CDR3 protein sequence are summarized as one entry with the most common DNA and genes. The sample table holds fewer than 800,000 distinct CDR3 sequences, of which 20% to 25% were seen once. Of the sample, roughly 9% falls within the top ten clones. The data were also submitted as part of a second study, on T cells of mothers and their children.

The sample comprised blood. These receptors were collected from a boy aged 10-17 years in good health.

The rearrangement links TRBV14 to TRBJ2-7; possibly TRBD2 for D (5 bases). Trimming took 3 bases from V and 0 from J, leaving 15 bases between them. Germline CDR1 and CDR2: SGHDN and FVKESK. This CDR3 comprises 16 residues. CDR3 bases: TGTGCCAGCAGCCACTTTCCCGGGAACCTCTCCTACGAGCAGTACTTC. Protein: CASSHFPGNLSYEQYF.

This clonotype was recorded a few times. The chain combines TRBV27 with TRBJ2-5, with 7 bases fitting TRBD2. The CDR3 runs to 16 residues. V shed 4 bases, J shed 4 bases, and the junction held 12 bases outside the gene matches. Germline-derived CDR1 and CDR2 are MNHEY and SMNVEV (reference sequence). CDR3 protein: CASSSKIASGGETQYF. CDR3 coding DNA: TGTGCCAGCAGTTCCAAGATCGCTAGCGGTGGAGAGACCCAGTACTTC.

This clonotype has only one observation. The chain has TRBV7-9 and TRBJ1-1; a weak D match, TRBD1 (6 bases). Trimming removed 4 bases at V and 0 bases at J, with 15 bases between. Germline CDR1 and CDR2: SEHNR and FQNEAQ (reference sequence). The CDR3 length is 16 residues. CDR3 coding DNA: TGTGCCAGCAGCTCAGAAACGGGACACCTGAACACTGAAGCTTTCTTT. It codes for CASSSETGHLNTEAFF.

This clonotype came up a few times. This chain links TRBV5-1 with TRBJ2-5, with 8 nucleotides matching TRBD2. The J call is in doubt because the DNA end fits TRBJ2-1 better. This CDR3 comprises 16 residues. Germline CDR1 SGHRS, CDR2 YFSETQ. CDR3 nucleotide sequence: TGCGCCAGCAGCAGCCTGGGACTAGGACCGCCCCATGAGCAGTTCTTC. It encodes CASSSLGLGPPHEQFF.

To note about this clonotype: No conserved phenylalanine or tryptophan is present at the end of the CDR3, so a read error is the likely explanation. The chain joins TRBV5-1 to TRBJ2-3; D uncertain. The germline CDR1 and CDR2 sequences are SGHRS and YFSETQ. The CDR3 has 16 amino acids. Trimming took 0 bases from V and 6 from J, leaving 17 bases between them. The CDR3 protein is CASSLVLGPIMDTQYL. CDR3 DNA: TGCGCCAGCAGCTTGGTCTTGGGCCCAATAATGGATACGCAGTATCTT.

This clonotype was counted between two and nine times. The chain carries TRBV7-2 and TRBJ2-6; D remains ambiguous. Germline values: CDR1 SGHTA, CDR2 FQGNSA. V was shortened by 2 bases and J by 2 bases, with 7 bases between the two germline ends. The CDR3 covers 15 residues. The CDR3 loop reads CASSLHSAGANVLTF. As DNA, the CDR3 is TGTGCCAGCAGCTTACATTCCGCTGGGGCCAACGTCCTGACTTTC.

The V gene is TRBV4-1, the J gene TRBJ2-1; D not certain. The J call could be wrong; TRBJ2-7 is a better fit for the DNA end. Germline assignment: CDR1 MGHRA and CDR2 YSYEKL. The CDR3 extends over 15 amino acids. CDR3 amino acids: CASSQGPILSYEQYF. The CDR3 bases are TGCGCCAGCAGCCAAGGACCGATACTCTCCTACGAGCAGTACTTC.

The chain employs TRBV7-9 and TRBJ2-5; maybe TRBD1 (6 bases). V dropped 5 bases and J dropped 11 bases, with 18 bases sitting between them. CDR3 size: 13 residues. CDR1 SEHNR and CDR2 FQNEAQ come from the germline V gene (reference sequence). The CDR3 sequence: CASSPTGSDGQYF. Written as DNA, the CDR3 is TGTGCCAGCAGCCCCACAGGGTCAGACGGGCAGTACTTC.